This T cell receptor (beta chain) comes out of a study of blood T cell repertoires in COVID-19. The CDR3 is 14 residues long. CDR1 and CDR2 from the germline V gene are SNHLY and FYNNEI. The trim removed 7 bases at V and 9 bases at J, leaving 10 bases unmatched. Repertoires were generated with immunoSEQ multiplex PCR, while TCRdb's copy carries only in-frame clones and drops some. The profile shows hundreds of thousands of clones, around 83% of them singletons. This receptor was taken from a woman aged 35 to 49 who had recovered from COVID-19. The material sequenced was PBMCs or T cells enriched from blood (not recorded which). The rearrangement uses TRBV2 and TRBJ2-7, with 12 bases aligning to TRBD1. The CDR3 DNA reads as TGTGCCAGCAACCCGGGACAGGGGGCTTTGACGCAGTACTTC. Translation gives CASNPGQGALTQYF.